This T cell receptor beta chain was recorded in a study of OX40 agonist ivuxolimab in advanced cancers. Study-level information: Participants, 80% to 90% male, averaged roughly 59 years of age, ranging from about 20 to 79.

V lost 7 bases and J 4 bases, leaving 13 bases between the germline ends. CDR1 and CDR2 from the germline V gene are MDHEN and SYDVKM. The CDR3 spans 13 residues. The data were produced by immunoSEQ multiplex PCR, yet TCRdb's version contains in-frame clones alone and is incomplete. The sample lists 55,000 to 75,000 clones; about 91% were seen once. Whole-study findings and limits: Individuals who were partial responders at 0.1-3.0 mg/kg had clonal expansion that ranked among the lowest. Relative to CD4+, CD8+ T cells held more expanded clones on average.

In the case of this clone: Its antigen is as yet unknown.

The chain uses TRBV28 and TRBJ1-1, with D possibly being TRBD1 (6 bases). The sequence derives from an adult with an advanced solid tumor such as melanoma, head and neck, liver or kidney cancer. This sample comprised CD4+ or CD8+ T cells sorted from blood, obtained in a trial of the OX40 agonist ivuxolimab. CDR3 sequence: CASIMRGGTEAFF. CDR3 bases: TGTGCCAGCATCATGAGGGGGGGCACTGAAGCTTTCTTT. Based on the CDR3 plus reference TRBV28 and TRBJ1-1, the full variable domain is DVKVTQSSRYLVKRTGEKVFLECVQDMDHENMFWYRQDPGLGLRLIYFSYDVKMKEKGDIPEGYSVSREKKERFSLILESASTNQTSMYLCASIMRGGTEAFFGQGTRLTVV.